Included here is one T cell receptor beta chain sequence, with context. Its antigen remains unidentified. The sample originates from a study of cytomegalovirus exposure and HLA in healthy donors. This CDR3 contains 13 residues. The V end lost 7 bases, the J end lost 1 base, and 11 bases lay between the germline ends. Germline-derived CDR1 and CDR2 are SGHRS and YFSETQ. The PCR contained 60 Vbeta and 13 Jbeta primers. Some clones are missing from TCRdb's copy, which holds only in-frame ones; the method was immunoSEQ multiplex PCR. Here the sample spans some 110,000 clones, approximately 70% being singletons. Study-wide findings and caveats: Some segments of the V type, notably TRBV6-2 and TRBV6-3, were excluded as indistinguishable. A likely sequencing artifact accounted for one observed cluster of highly shared sequence variants.

The V call is TRBV5-1, the J call TRBJ1-1; possible D gene TRBD1, 5 bases. This sequence originates from a woman aged 25-40 years in good health and CMV-seronegative. The sample was PBMCs. CDR3 region: CASGKGSNTEAFF. As DNA, the CDR3 is TGCGCCAGCGGGAAGGGGTCGAACACTGAAGCTTTCTTT.